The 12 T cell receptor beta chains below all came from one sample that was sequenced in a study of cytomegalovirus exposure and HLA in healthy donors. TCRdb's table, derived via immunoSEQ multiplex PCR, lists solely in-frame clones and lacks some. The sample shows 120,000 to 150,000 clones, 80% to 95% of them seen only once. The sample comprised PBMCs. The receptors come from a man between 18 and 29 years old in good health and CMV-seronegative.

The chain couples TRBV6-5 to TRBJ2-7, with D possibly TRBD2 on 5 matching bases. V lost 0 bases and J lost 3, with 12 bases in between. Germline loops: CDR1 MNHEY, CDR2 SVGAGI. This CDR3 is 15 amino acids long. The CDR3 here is CASSYSFGEGYEQYF. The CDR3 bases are TGTGCCAGCAGTTACTCGTTCGGGGAAGGCTACGAGCAGTACTTC.

Written as DNA, the CDR3 is TGTGCCAGCAGCGCCGGGACAGCTATTATGAACACTGAAGCTTTCTTT. Encoded protein: CASSAGTAIMNTEAFF. The V gene is TRBV7-6, the J gene TRBJ1-1; 7 positions agree with TRBD1. This CDR3 is built from 16 residues. The germline CDR1 and CDR2 sequences are SGHVS and FNYEAQ. With 5 bases clipped from V and 0 bases from J, the junction kept 9 bases outside the gene matches.

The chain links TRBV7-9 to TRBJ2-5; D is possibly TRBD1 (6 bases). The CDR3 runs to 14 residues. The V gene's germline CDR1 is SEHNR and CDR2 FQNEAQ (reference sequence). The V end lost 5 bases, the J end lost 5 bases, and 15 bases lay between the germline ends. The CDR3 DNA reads TGTGCCAGCAGCGCCGTACAGGGATCTGAGACCCAGTACTTC. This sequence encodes CASSAVQGSETQYF.

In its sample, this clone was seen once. CDR3 sequence reads: CASSETGGTDTQYF. CDR3 coding DNA: TGTGCCAGCAGTGAGACAGGTGGGACGGATACGCAGTATTTT. The chain joins TRBV2 to TRBJ2-3; D perhaps matches TRBD1 (6 bases). CDR1 SNHLY and CDR2 FYNNEI come from the germline V gene. The germline V and J ends were trimmed by 3 bases and 6 bases, with 13 bases remaining between them. This CDR3 has 14 residues. Based on the CDR3 plus reference TRBV2 and TRBJ2-3, the full variable domain is EPEVTQTPSHQVTQMGQEVILRCVPISNHLYFYWYRQILGQKVEFLVSFYNNEISEKSEIFDDQFSVERPDGSNFTLKIRSTKLEDSAMYFCASSETGGTDTQYFGPGTRLTVL.

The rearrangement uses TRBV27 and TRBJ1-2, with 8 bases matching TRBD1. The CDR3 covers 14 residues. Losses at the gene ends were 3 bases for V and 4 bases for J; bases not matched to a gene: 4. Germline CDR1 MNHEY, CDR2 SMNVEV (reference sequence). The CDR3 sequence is CASSLTGVGYGYTF. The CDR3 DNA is TGTGCCAGCAGTTTGACAGGGGTGGGCTATGGCTACACCTTC.

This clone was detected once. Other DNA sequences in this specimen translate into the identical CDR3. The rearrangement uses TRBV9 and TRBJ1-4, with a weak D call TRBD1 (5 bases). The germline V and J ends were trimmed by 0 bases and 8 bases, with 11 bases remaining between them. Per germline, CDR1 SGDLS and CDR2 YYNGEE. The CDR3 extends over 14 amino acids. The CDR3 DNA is TGTGCCAGCAGCGTAGGCCAGGGCAGGGAAAAACTGTTTTTT. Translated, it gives CASSVGQGREKLFF.

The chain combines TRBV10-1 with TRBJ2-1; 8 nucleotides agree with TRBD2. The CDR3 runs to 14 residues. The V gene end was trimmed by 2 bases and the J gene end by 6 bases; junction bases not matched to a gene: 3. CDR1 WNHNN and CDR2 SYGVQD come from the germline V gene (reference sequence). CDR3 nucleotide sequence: TGCGCCAGCAGTGAGAGCGGGGGCTTCAATGAGCAGTTCTTC. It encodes CASSESGGFNEQFF.

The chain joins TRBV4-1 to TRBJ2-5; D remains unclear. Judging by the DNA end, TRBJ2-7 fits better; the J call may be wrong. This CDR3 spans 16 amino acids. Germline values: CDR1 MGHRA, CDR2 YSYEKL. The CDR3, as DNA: TGCGCCAGCAGCCAAGATCAGGCAGGCTTCGCCTACGAGCAGTACTTC. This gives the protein CASSQDQAGFAYEQYF.

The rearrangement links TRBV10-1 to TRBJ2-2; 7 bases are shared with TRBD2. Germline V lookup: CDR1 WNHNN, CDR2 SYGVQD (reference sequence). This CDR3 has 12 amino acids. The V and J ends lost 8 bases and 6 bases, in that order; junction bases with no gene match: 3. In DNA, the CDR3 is TGCGCCAGCGGGAGGGCGTCCGGGGAGCTGTTTTTT. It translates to CASGRASGELFF.

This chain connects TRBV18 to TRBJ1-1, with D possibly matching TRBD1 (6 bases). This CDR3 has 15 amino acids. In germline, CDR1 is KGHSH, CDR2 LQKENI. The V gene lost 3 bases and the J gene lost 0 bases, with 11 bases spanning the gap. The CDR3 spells CASSPQGSMNTEAFF. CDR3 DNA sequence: TGTGCCAGCTCACCCCAGGGGTCGATGAACACTGAAGCTTTCTTT.

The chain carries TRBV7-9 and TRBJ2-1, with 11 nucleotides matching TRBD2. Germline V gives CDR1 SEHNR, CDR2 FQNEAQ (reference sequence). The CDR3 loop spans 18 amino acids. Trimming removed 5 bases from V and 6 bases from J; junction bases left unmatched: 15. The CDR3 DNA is TGTGCCAGCAGCCTGAACCCCGAGAGCACTAGCGGGGGCAATGAGCAGTTCTTC. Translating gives CASSLNPESTSGGNEQFF.

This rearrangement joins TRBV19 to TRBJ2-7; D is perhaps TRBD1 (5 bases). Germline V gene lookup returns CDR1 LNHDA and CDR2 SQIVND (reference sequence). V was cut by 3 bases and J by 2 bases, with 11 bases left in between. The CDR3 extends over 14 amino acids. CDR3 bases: TGTGCCAGTAGTATTTCCGGCAGGGCCTACGAGCAGTACTTC. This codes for CASSISGRAYEQYF. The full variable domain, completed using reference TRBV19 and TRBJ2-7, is DGGITQSPKYLFRKEGQNVTLSCEQNLNHDAMYWYRQDPGQGLRLIYYSQIVNDFQKGDIAEGYSVSREKKESFPLTVTSAQKNPTAFYLCASSISGRAYEQYFGPGTRLTVT.